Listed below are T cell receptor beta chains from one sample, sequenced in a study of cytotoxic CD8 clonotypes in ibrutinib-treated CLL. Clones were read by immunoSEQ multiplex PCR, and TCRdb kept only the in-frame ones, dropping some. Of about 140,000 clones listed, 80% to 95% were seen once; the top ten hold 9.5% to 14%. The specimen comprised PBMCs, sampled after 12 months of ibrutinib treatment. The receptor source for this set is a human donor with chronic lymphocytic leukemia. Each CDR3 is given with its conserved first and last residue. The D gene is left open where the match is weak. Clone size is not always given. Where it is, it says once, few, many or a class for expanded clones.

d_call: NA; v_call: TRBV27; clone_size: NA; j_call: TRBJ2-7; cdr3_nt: TGTGCCAGCAGTCGATCCCGGGACACCCTTTCCTACGAGCAGTACTTC; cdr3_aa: CASSRSRDTLSYEQYF
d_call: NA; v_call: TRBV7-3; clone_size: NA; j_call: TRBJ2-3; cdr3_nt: TGTGCCAGCAGCTTATCGTTCGGCGGCACAGATACGCAGTATTTT; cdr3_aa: CASSLSFGGTDTQYF
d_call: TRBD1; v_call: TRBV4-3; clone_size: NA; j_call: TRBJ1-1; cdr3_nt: TGCGCCAGCAGCCAAGGGTCCGGGACAGGGGCTATGAACACTGAAGCTTTCTTT; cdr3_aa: CASSQGSGTGAMNTEAFF
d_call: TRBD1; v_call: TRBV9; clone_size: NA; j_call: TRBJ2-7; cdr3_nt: TGTGCCAGCACCGCGCCAACAGGGGACTACGAGCAGTACTTC; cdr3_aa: CASTAPTGDYEQYF
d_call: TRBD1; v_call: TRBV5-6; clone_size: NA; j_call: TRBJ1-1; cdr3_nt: TGTGCCAGCAGCGCCCCCAGGGGGCGCGGAGGAACTGAAGCTTTCTTT; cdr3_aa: CASSAPRGRGGTEAFF
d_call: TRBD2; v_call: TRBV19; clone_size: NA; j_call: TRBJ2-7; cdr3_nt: TGTGCCAGTAGTGTCCAGACTAGCGGGATCTACGAGCAGTACTTC; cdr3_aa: CASSVQTSGIYEQYF
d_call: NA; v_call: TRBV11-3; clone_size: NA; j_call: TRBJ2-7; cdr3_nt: TGTGCCAGCAGCTTACTACATGGCGGACCCTACGAGCAGTACTTC; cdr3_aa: CASSLLHGGPYEQYF
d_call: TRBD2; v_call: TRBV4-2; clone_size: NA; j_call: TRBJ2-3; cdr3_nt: TGTGCCAGCAGCCAATTAGCGGGAGGAGACACACAGCAGTATTTT; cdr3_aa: CASSQLAGGDTQQYF
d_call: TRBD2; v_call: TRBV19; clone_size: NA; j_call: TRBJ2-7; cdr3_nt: TGTGCCAGTAGGCGGACTAGCGGAGGGGGTTACGAGCAGTACTTC; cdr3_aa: CASRRTSGGGYEQYF
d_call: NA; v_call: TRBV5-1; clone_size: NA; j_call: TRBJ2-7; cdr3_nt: TGCGCCAGCAGCTCTACTAGGGAAGGTTGGTACTTC; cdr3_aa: CASSSTREGWYF
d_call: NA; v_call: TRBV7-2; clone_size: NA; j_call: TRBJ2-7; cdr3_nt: TGTGCCAGCAGCTTAGTTTTACAGGACGCCTACGAGCAGTACTTC; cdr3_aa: CASSLVLQDAYEQYF
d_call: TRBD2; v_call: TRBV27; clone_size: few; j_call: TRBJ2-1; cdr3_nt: TGTGCCAGCAGTCCAACCCGACTAGCGGGAGACAGTGAGCAGTTCTTC; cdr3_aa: CASSPTRLAGDSEQFF
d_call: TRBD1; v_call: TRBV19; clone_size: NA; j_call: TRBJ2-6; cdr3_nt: TGTGCCAGTACCCCCCGGGACAGGGTTCACGTCCTGACTTTC; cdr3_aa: CASTPRDRVHVLTF
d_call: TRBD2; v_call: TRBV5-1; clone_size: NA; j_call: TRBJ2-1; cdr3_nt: TGCGCCAGCAGCACCGGGACTAGCGGGATTAATGATGAGCAGTTCTTC; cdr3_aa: CASSTGTSGINDEQFF
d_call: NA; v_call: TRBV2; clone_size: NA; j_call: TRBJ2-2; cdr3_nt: TGTGCCAGGAGGGCCAGGGAGAACACCGGGGAGCTGTTTTTT; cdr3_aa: CARRARENTGELFF
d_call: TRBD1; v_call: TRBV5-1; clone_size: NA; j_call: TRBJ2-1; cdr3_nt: TGCGCCAGCAGCTTGGTGCAGGGGGCTTACAATGAGCAGTTCTTC; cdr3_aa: CASSLVQGAYNEQFF
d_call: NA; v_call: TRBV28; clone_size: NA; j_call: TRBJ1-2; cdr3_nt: TGTGCCAGCAGGGGGGGGCCAGGGGCTCCTTATGGCTACACCTTC; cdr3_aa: CASRGGPGAPYGYTF
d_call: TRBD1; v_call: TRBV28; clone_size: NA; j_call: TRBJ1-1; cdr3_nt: TGTGCCAGCAGTCAAGGACAGGGGGCGCTTGAGGCTTTCTTT; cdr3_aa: CASSQGQGALEAFF
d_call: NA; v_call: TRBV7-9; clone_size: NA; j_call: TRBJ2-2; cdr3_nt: TGTGCCAGCAGCTTAGTATGGACATCGAACACCGGGGAGCTGTTTTTT; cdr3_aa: CASSLVWTSNTGELFF
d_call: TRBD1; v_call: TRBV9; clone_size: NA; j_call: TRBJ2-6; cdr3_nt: TGTGCCAGCAGCGTAGATCCAGGGGGAGCGTCTGGGGCCAACGTCCTGACTTTC; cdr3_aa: CASSVDPGGASGANVLTF
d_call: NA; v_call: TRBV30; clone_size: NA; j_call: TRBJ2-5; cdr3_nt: TGTGCCTGGAATTCGTGGGAGACCCAGTACTTC; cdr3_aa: CAWNSWETQYF
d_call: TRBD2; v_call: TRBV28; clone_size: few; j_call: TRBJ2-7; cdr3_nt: TGTGCCAGCTCCATTGGGGGTAGCGGGACCTACGAGCAGTACTTC; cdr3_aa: CASSIGGSGTYEQYF
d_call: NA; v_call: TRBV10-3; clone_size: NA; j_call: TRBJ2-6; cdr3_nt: TGTGCCATCAGTGAGTCGTCCCCCGGGGCCAACGTCCTGACTTTC; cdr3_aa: CAISESSPGANVLTF